Below, 7 T cell receptor beta chains from the same sample are listed, as sequenced in a study of blood T cell repertoires in COVID-19. Only in-frame clones appear in the TCRdb table, and some are missing; sequencing was by immunoSEQ multiplex PCR. This table has some 450,000 clones, about 90% appearing once. The sequenced sample was peripheral blood. The source is a man aged 18 to 29 with COVID-19, enrolled during active disease.

This rearrangement joins TRBV5-1 to TRBJ2-2, with a possible D match to TRBD2 (7 bases). Germline V gives CDR1 SGHRS, CDR2 YFSETQ. This CDR3 region has 16 residues. The ends were cut back, 4 bases at V and 4 bases at J, with 17 bases in the middle. CDR3 in amino acids: CASSPAGGAGTGELFF. The CDR3 DNA is TGCGCCAGCAGCCCGGCTGGGGGGGCGGGCACCGGGGAGCTGTTTTTT.

V gene TRBV2 combines with J gene TRBJ2-5; 10 bases are shared with TRBD1. Trimming cost V 8 bases and J 5 bases; bases outside gene matches: 11. From germline, CDR1 is SNHLY and CDR2 FYNNEI. This CDR3 contains 15 residues. The CDR3 protein is CASSRRTGGRETQYF. CDR3 bases: TGTGCCAGCTCCCGACGGACAGGGGGGAGGGAGACCCAGTACTTC.

The chain recombines TRBV5-6 with TRBJ2-3, with 7 bases aligning to TRBD2. This CDR3 has 15 residues. From germline, CDR1 is SGHDT and CDR2 YYEEEE. The trim removed 0 bases at V and 6 bases at J, leaving 7 bases unmatched. The CDR3 region is CASSLGGGGVDTQYF. The CDR3 nucleotides read TGTGCCAGCAGCTTGGGTGGCGGGGGTGTGGATACGCAGTATTTT.

This sequence joins TRBV18 and TRBJ2-1; perhaps TRBD1 as D (6 bases). The ends were cut back, 3 bases at V and 7 bases at J, with 10 bases in the middle. Germline lookup yields CDR1 KGHSH and CDR2 LQKENI. CDR3 length: 13 residues. The CDR3 region has the DNA TGTGCCAGCTCACCTTCCCAGGGGAATGAGCAGTTCTTC. This sequence encodes CASSPSQGNEQFF.

CDR3 sequence reads: CASSLSTGHSTDTQYF. The DNA of the CDR3 is TGTGCCAGCAGCCTATCAACAGGCCATAGCACAGATACGCAGTATTTT. This rearrangement joins TRBV11-3 to TRBJ2-3; TRBD1 is a possible D gene (5 bases). The V gene lost 5 bases and the J gene lost 0 bases, with 15 bases spanning the gap. The CDR3 is 16 residues long. Germline V gene lookup returns CDR1 SGHNT and CDR2 YENEEA. Full variable domain (missing parts from reference TRBV11-3 and TRBJ2-3): EAGVVQSPRYKIIEKKQPVAFWCNPISGHNTLYWYLQNLGQGPELLIRYENEEAVDDSQLPKDRFSAERLKGVDSTLKIQPAELGDSAVYLCASSLSTGHSTDTQYFGPGTRLTVL.

V gene TRBV5-6 combines with J gene TRBJ1-6; the D is unclear. The CDR3 is 16 residues long. CDR1 is SGHDT, CDR2 YYEEEE, per germline. The V gene lost 2 bases and the J gene lost 9 bases, with 18 bases spanning the gap. The CDR3 nucleotides read TGTGCCAGCAGCTTCCGGGAGACCGGGAGACTTTCACCCCTCCACTTT. Translating gives CASSFRETGRLSPLHF.

The chain carries TRBV19 and TRBJ1-6; 7 bases line up with TRBD1. This CDR3 is built from 15 residues. Germline assignment: CDR1 LNHDA and CDR2 SQIVND (reference sequence). V lost 5 bases, J lost 8 bases, and 9 bases stayed unmatched. DNA of the CDR3: TGTGCCAGTAGTGCCCTGGACAGGCGCGATTCACCCCTCCACTTT. Amino acid sequence: CASSALDRRDSPLHF.